These 31 T cell receptor beta chains share one sample of origin, sequenced in a study of blood T cell repertoires in COVID-19. This table comes from immunoSEQ multiplex PCR, and its TCRdb copy is limited to in-frame clones, with some not included. The sample lists about 76,000 clones, 70% to 90% occurring once. Sequencing used peripheral blood. The receptors derive from a man aged 30 to 45 with acute or convalescent COVID-19.

The V and J genes are TRBV2 and TRBJ2-7, with TRBD2 matching over 11 bases. The CDR3 loop spans 13 amino acids. Germline assignment: CDR1 SNHLY and CDR2 FYNNEI. After removal of 6 bases from V and 7 bases from J, the junction contained 5 bases not matched to a gene. CDR3 protein: CASRVAGGREQYF. The CDR3 DNA reads as TGTGCCAGCAGGGTAGCGGGAGGGAGGGAGCAGTACTTC.

Points on this clone: The junction and the germline gene differ at one end; a read error may be behind it. The rearrangement links TRBV7-7 to TRBJ2-5; D is undetermined. This CDR3 has 18 amino acids. Germline V lookup: CDR1 SSHAT, CDR2 FNYEAQ (reference sequence). As DNA, the CDR3 is TGTGCTAGCAGCCCCCAGATGCCCCGATCGGCGGATCAAGAGACCCAGTACTTC. It yields the protein CASSPQMPRSADQETQYF.

V and J are TRBV12-3 or TRBV12-4 and TRBJ2-2; no firm D call. V lost 3 bases and J 8 bases, leaving 7 bases between the germline ends. The CDR3 runs to 12 residues. CDR3 amino acids: CASSFYKGELFF. The CDR3 DNA reads TGTGCCAGCAGTTTTTACAAGGGGGAGCTGTTTTTT.

The chain combines TRBV28 with TRBJ1-2; D remains unclear. CDR1 is MDHEN and CDR2 is SYDVKM in the germline V gene. The CDR3 consists of 13 residues. Trimming pared 7 bases from V and 7 bases from J, leaving 16 bases between. The DNA for the CDR3 is TGTGCCAGCACCCTAGGTGCATCTAGTGGCTACACCTTC. Amino acid sequence: CASTLGASSGYTF.

There are a few counts of this clone. V usage is TRBV6-4 and J usage is TRBJ2-3; 8 positions agree with TRBD2. In germline, CDR1 is MRHNA, CDR2 SNTAGT. Trimming removed 2 bases from V and 3 bases from J; junction bases left unmatched: 4. The CDR3 covers 15 residues. CDR3 DNA: TGTGCCAGCAGTGACGACGGGGGGGGTACAGATACGCAGTATTTT. Amino acids: CASSDDGGGTDTQYF.

V is TRBV24-1 and J is TRBJ2-7; 7 bases are a match to TRBD1. This CDR3 has 14 residues. Germline assignment: CDR1 KGHDR and CDR2 SFDVKD. V dropped 4 bases and J dropped 6; count of bases not matched to a gene: 8. CDR3: CATSDPTGHAEQYF. CDR3 DNA: TGTGCCACCAGTGACCCGACAGGGCATGCCGAGCAGTACTTC.

V usage is TRBV19 and J usage is TRBJ1-1, with 7 positions matching TRBD1. Germline V CDR1 and CDR2: LNHDA, SQIVND (reference sequence). CDR3 length: 16 amino acids. V dropped 5 bases and J dropped 7; count of bases not matched to a gene: 16. CDR3 protein: CASSLDRDGSRIEAFF. CDR3 nucleotide sequence: TGTGCCAGTAGTCTCGACAGGGATGGGAGCAGGATTGAAGCTTTCTTT.

V usage is TRBV6-5 and J usage is TRBJ2-1; TRBD1 matches 8 bases. The germline V gene has CDR1 MNHEY and CDR2 SVGAGI. Trimming cost V 6 bases and J 7 bases; bases outside gene matches: 11. CDR3 size: 15 residues. This CDR3 is CASSLGQGAENEQFF. The CDR3 bases are TGTGCCAGCAGCCTCGGGCAGGGGGCGGAAAATGAGCAGTTCTTC.

J is TRBJ2-1 and V is TRBV18; no reliable D call. V was shortened by 2 bases and J by 4 bases, with 12 bases between the two germline ends. This CDR3 is built from 15 residues. Germline V gene lookup returns CDR1 KGHSH and CDR2 LQKENI. Written as DNA, the CDR3 is TGTGCCAGCTCACCAACAGTAACACAGTACAATGAGCAGTTCTTC. It codes for CASSPTVTQYNEQFF.

The rearrangement links TRBV28 to TRBJ2-1, with a possible D match to TRBD2 (6 bases). Looked up from germline, CDR1 is MDHEN and CDR2 is SYDVKM. The V and J ends lost 3 bases and 3 bases respectively, with 9 bases between them. The CDR3 sequence is 14 residues long. CDR3 sequence (DNA): TGTGCCAGCAGTTTGGGGGGAGACTACAATGAGCAGTTCTTC. Translated, it gives CASSLGGDYNEQFF.

The V call is TRBV19, the J call TRBJ1-4; 7 bases fit TRBD1. V dropped 5 bases and J dropped 7; count of bases not matched to a gene: 10. CDR1 is LNHDA, CDR2 SQIVND, per germline (reference sequence). The CDR3 totals 15 residues. The CDR3 loop reads CASSSDQGVGEKLFF. For the CDR3, the DNA is TGTGCCAGTAGTTCCGATCAGGGGGTTGGTGAAAAACTGTTTTTT. The complete variable domain, with remaining parts taken from reference TRBV19 and TRBJ1-4, reads DGGITQSPKYLFRKEGQNVTLSCEQNLNHDAMYWYRQDPGQGLRLIYYSQIVNDFQKGDIAEGYSVSREKKESFPLTVTSAQKNPTAFYLCASSSDQGVGEKLFFGSGTQLSVL.

The V and J genes are TRBV6-5 and TRBJ2-1, with 10 bases matching TRBD1. The V gene's germline CDR1 is MNHEY and CDR2 SVGAGI. J was trimmed by 9 bases and V by 6 bases; bases with no gene match: 8. This CDR3 has 14 residues. The CDR3 sequence: CASSRRDRGGEQFF. The CDR3, as DNA: TGTGCCAGCAGCCGCAGGGACAGGGGAGGTGAGCAGTTCTTC.

The count of this clone is one. The chain joins TRBV28 to TRBJ2-3; TRBD2 matches at 8 bases. V shed 7 bases and J 4 bases; nucleotides not matched to a gene: 7. Per germline, CDR1 MDHEN and CDR2 SYDVKM. The length of the CDR3 is 14 residues. CDR3 DNA sequence: TGTGCCAGCAAGCGGGAGTACCCCGCAGATACGCAGTATTTT. This gives the protein CASKREYPADTQYF.

The chain links TRBV15 to TRBJ1-2, with D perhaps TRBD1 (6 bases). This CDR3 has 14 amino acids. V lost 0 bases, J lost 2 bases, and 7 bases lay in between. Germline CDR1 reads LNHNV; CDR2 reads YYDKDF (reference sequence). The CDR3 reads CATSRDTGNYGYTF. The DNA for the CDR3 is TGTGCCACCAGCAGAGATACAGGGAACTATGGCTACACCTTC.

This clone was recorded once. The J gene is TRBJ2-3, the V gene TRBV10-1; the match to TRBD1 covers 8 bases. Germline-derived CDR1 and CDR2 are WNHNN and SYGVQD (reference sequence). The junction had 4 bases not matched to a gene; V was cut back by 4 bases and J by 7 bases. This CDR3 is built from 13 residues. In nucleotides, the CDR3 is TGCGCCAGCAGTGTTACAGGGGGAAATACGCAGTATTTT. It translates to CASSVTGGNTQYF.

The chain employs TRBV6-5 and TRBJ1-2; 8 bases map to TRBD1. V shed 0 bases, J shed 7 bases, and the junction held 7 bases outside the gene matches. The CDR3 sequence is 15 residues long. In germline, CDR1 is MNHEY, CDR2 SVGAGI. CDR3 residues: CASSYSATGVRGYTF. CDR3 coding DNA: TGTGCCAGCAGTTACTCGGCGACAGGGGTGCGTGGCTACACCTTC.

This sequence joins TRBV3-1 (or the pseudogene TRBV3-2) and TRBJ2-2; 7 bases fit TRBD2. Germline V gives CDR1 LGHDT, CDR2 YNNKEL (reference sequence). This CDR3 spans 14 amino acids. J lost 6 bases, V lost 8 bases, and 9 bases had no gene match. DNA for the CDR3: TGTGCCAGCGGCGAAGCGGGAATCGCCGGGGAGCTGTTTTTT. Encoded protein: CASGEAGIAGELFF.

V and J are TRBV27 and TRBJ2-3; TRBD1 agrees at 9 bases. The CDR3 loop spans 15 amino acids. Trimming cost V 5 bases and J 4 bases; bases outside gene matches: 7. Germline loops: CDR1 MNHEY, CDR2 SMNVEV (reference sequence). CDR3 bases: TGTGCCAGCAGTGCGCCGGGACAGGGAGCAGATACGCAGTATTTT. Translating gives CASSAPGQGADTQYF.

The chain joins TRBV5-1 to TRBJ2-7; TRBD2 matches 12 bases. V was pared by 4 bases and J by 1 base, with 6 bases of the junction left unmatched. Germline CDR1 SGHRS, CDR2 YFSETQ. CDR3 length: 16 amino acids. The CDR3 here is CASSTGGTSGSYEQYF. CDR3 nucleotide sequence: TGCGCCAGCAGCACAGGAGGGACTAGCGGGTCCTACGAGCAGTACTTC.

Concerning this clone: The sample has other DNA sequences that encode this CDR3 too. V gene TRBV4-1 combines with J gene TRBJ1-3, with a tentative D call TRBD1 (5 bases). The germline CDR1 and CDR2 sequences are MGHRA and YSYEKL. Trimming removed 0 bases at V and 3 bases at J, with 21 bases between. The CDR3 consists of 19 residues. The CDR3 DNA is TGCGCCAGCAGCCAAGAGGCAGGTCGCGGGGGTCGGATTGGAAACACCATATATTTT. As protein: CASSQEAGRGGRIGNTIYF.

The chain employs TRBV28 and TRBJ2-7, with a weak D call TRBD2 (6 bases). Germline V lookup: CDR1 MDHEN, CDR2 SYDVKM. V was pared by 2 bases and J by 6 bases, with 14 bases between. The CDR3 has 14 amino acids. CDR3: CASSLSRRGLEQYF. The CDR3 DNA sequence: TGTGCCAGCAGTTTAAGTAGGCGGGGCCTCGAGCAGTACTTC.

The V call is TRBV18, the J call TRBJ2-5; no definite D call. The CDR3 totals 14 residues. CDR1 and CDR2 (germline): KGHSH, LQKENI. Trimming took 3 bases from V and 4 from J, leaving 12 bases between them. The chain's CDR3 is CASSPQNSGETQYF. Here the CDR3 DNA reads TGTGCCAGCTCACCGCAGAATTCGGGAGAGACCCAGTACTTC.

V is TRBV15 and J is TRBJ2-5, with TRBD1 matching 9 bases. V shed 3 bases and J 5 bases; nucleotides not matched to a gene: 7. Germline CDR1 LNHNV, CDR2 YYDKDF (reference sequence). The CDR3 contains 15 residues. DNA for the CDR3: TGTGCCACCAGCAGCGGACAGGGACAGGGTGAGACCCAGTACTTC. Protein: CATSSGQGQGETQYF.

The chain links TRBV29-1 to TRBJ2-7, with 7 nucleotides matching TRBD2. CDR1 is SQVTM, CDR2 ANQGSEA, per germline. The CDR3 runs 13 residues. V trimming: 7 bases; J trimming: 5 bases; junction bases outside the gene matches: 11. CDR3 sequence: CSGPTAGDNEQYF. In DNA form, the CDR3 reads TGCAGCGGTCCGACGGCGGGAGATAACGAGCAGTACTTC.

The chain links TRBV27 to TRBJ1-1, with TRBD1 matching 8 bases. This CDR3 spans 15 amino acids. J lost 4 bases, V lost 3 bases, and 7 bases had no gene match. Germline V gene data show CDR1 as MNHEY and CDR2 as SMNVEV (reference sequence). The CDR3 region is CASSLNPGTGTEAFF. The CDR3 nucleotides read TGTGCCAGCAGTTTGAACCCCGGGACAGGCACTGAAGCTTTCTTT.

The chain combines TRBV28 with TRBJ2-1; no reliable D call. Trimming took 7 bases from V and 5 from J, leaving 6 bases between them. CDR1 is MDHEN and CDR2 is SYDVKM in the germline V gene. The CDR3 is 11 amino acids. CDR3 coding DNA: TGTGCCAGCACCAGAAACAATGAGCAGTTCTTC. It translates to CASTRNNEQFF.

The chain has TRBV14 and TRBJ2-7; a possible D gene is TRBD2 (6 bases). The germline V gene has CDR1 SGHDN and CDR2 FVKESK. V lost 1 base and J lost 5, with 12 bases in between. CDR3 length equals 14 residues. CDR3 in amino acids: CASSQGRRGHEQYF. The CDR3 DNA reads as TGTGCCAGCAGCCAAGGCAGGCGGGGCCACGAGCAGTACTTC.

J is TRBJ2-5 and V is TRBV5-1, with 8 bases lining up with TRBD1. CDR1 and CDR2 from the germline V gene are SGHRS and YFSETQ. The CDR3 contains 13 residues. With V trimmed by 7 bases and J by 4 bases, 6 bases remained unmatched. CDR3 nucleotides: TGCGCCAGCGACCCAGGGGGCCGAGAGACCCAGTACTTC. Translating gives CASDPGGRETQYF.

The chain employs TRBV11-2 and TRBJ1-4; TRBD1 is a possible D gene (6 bases). CDR3 length: 15 residues. V lost 4 bases and J 6 bases, leaving 15 bases between the germline ends. The germline CDR1 and CDR2 sequences are SGHAT and FQNNGV. The DNA of the CDR3 is TGTGCCAGCAGCTCTTGGACAGAACTTGATGAAAAACTGTTTTTT. It codes for CASSSWTELDEKLFF.

The chain uses TRBV28 and TRBJ2-7, with D uncertain. V lost 6 bases and J lost 5, with 8 bases in between. Germline V lookup: CDR1 MDHEN, CDR2 SYDVKM. This CDR3 is 11 amino acids long. The CDR3 protein is CASRRRDEQYF. Written as DNA, the CDR3 is TGTGCCAGCAGACGTCGCGACGAGCAGTACTTC.

The chain combines TRBV30 with TRBJ1-5, with 10 bases fitting TRBD1. Germline V gives CDR1 GTSNPN, CDR2 SVGIG (reference sequence). V lost 1 base, J lost 4 bases, and 4 bases stayed unmatched. CDR3 length: 15 amino acids. The CDR3 nucleotides are TGTGCCTGGAGTGCCGGGACAGGGGCGAATCAGCCCCAGCATTTT. Translating it yields CAWSAGTGANQPQHF.